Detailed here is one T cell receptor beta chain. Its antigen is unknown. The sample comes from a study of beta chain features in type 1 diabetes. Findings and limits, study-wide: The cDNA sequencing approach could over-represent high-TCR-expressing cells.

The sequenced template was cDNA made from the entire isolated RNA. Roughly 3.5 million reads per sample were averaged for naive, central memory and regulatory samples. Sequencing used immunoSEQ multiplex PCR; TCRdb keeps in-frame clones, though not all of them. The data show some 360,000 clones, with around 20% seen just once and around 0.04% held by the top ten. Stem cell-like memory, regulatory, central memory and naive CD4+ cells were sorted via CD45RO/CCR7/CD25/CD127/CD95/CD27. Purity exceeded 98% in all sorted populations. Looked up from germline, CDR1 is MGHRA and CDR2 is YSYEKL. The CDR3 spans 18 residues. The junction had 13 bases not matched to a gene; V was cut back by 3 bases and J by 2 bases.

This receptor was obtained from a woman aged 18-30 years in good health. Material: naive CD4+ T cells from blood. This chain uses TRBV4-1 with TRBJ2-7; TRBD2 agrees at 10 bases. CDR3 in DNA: TGCGCCAGCAGCCAGTGGGGGACTAGCGTCTACAAAACCTACGAGCAGTACTTC. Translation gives CASSQWGTSVYKTYEQYF.